The 26 T cell receptor beta chains below come from one sample, sequenced in a study of chemoradiotherapy in HPV16-positive cancers. The assay was immunoSEQ multiplex PCR, and TCRdb's table has in-frame clones only and misses some. The sample comprises about 15,000 clones, approximately 84% of which are singletons, and over 7.5% rests with the top ten. The sample here was taken from a patient who underwent chemoradiotherapy. Receptors originate from a human donor with HPV-associated anogenital cancer.

The gene calls are TRBV4-1 and TRBJ1-5, with a weak D call TRBD1 (5 bases). The germline V gene encodes CDR1 MGHRA and CDR2 YSYEKL. There are 18 residues in the CDR3. The V end was cut by 0 bases, the J end by 4 bases, with 19 bases between. CDR3 sequence reads: CASSQDGPGGVTNQPQHF. CDR3 DNA sequence: TGCGCCAGCAGCCAAGATGGACCCGGGGGGGTCACTAATCAGCCCCAGCATTTT.

The chain links TRBV7-9 to TRBJ1-3, with 7 nucleotides matching TRBD1. V shed 1 base and J 3 bases; nucleotides not matched to a gene: 6. The germline gives CDR1 SEHNR, CDR2 FQNEAQ (reference sequence). CDR3 size: 16 residues. In nucleotides, the CDR3 is TGTGCCAGCAGCTTAGGTTCAGGGGGGCGTGGAAACACCATATATTTT. It codes for CASSLGSGGRGNTIYF.

The V call is TRBV29-1, the J call TRBJ2-5, with D possibly matching TRBD1 (5 bases). Germline CDR1 SQVTM, CDR2 ANQGSEA. The V and J ends lost 5 bases and 0 bases respectively, with 13 bases between them. The CDR3 consists of 14 residues. For the CDR3, the DNA is TGCAGCGTTATCCCGACAGATTACCAAGAGACCCAGTACTTC. Translating it yields CSVIPTDYQETQYF.

This clone occurred a few times. V gene TRBV7-8 combines with J gene TRBJ1-5, with D unclear. The germline V gene has CDR1 SGHVS and CDR2 FQNEAQ. The V and J ends lost 1 base and 12 bases respectively, with 13 bases between them. This CDR3 contains 13 residues. CDR3 sequence: CASSLGSIGVQHF. The CDR3 DNA reads as TGTGCCAGCAGCTTAGGATCTATCGGGGTCCAGCATTTT.

J is TRBJ1-2 and V is TRBV19; D perhaps matches TRBD1 (6 bases). Per the germline V gene, CDR1 is LNHDA and CDR2 is SQIVND (reference sequence). This CDR3 region has 15 residues. The germline V and J ends were trimmed by 1 base and 0 bases, with 9 bases remaining between them. The CDR3 region has the DNA TGTGCCAGTAGTATAGCCGGACAGCCTAACTATGGCTACACCTTC. Translation gives CASSIAGQPNYGYTF.

V usage is TRBV18 and J usage is TRBJ2-1; D unresolved. Trimming left V 8 bases short and J 3 bases short, with 8 bases between. This CDR3 comprises 12 residues. Germline values: CDR1 KGHSH, CDR2 LQKENI. The CDR3 loop is CASAIFYNEQFF. Written as DNA, the CDR3 is TGTGCCAGCGCAATTTTCTACAATGAGCAGTTCTTC.

This chain uses TRBV5-4 with TRBJ2-7; a possible D gene is TRBD1 (5 bases). This CDR3 is built from 13 residues. V was trimmed by 5 bases and J by 4 bases, leaving 13 bases between them. From germline, CDR1 is SGHNT and CDR2 YYREEE (reference sequence). The CDR3 reads CASSPGFPYEQYF. DNA for the CDR3: TGTGCCAGCAGTCCAGGGTTTCCATACGAGCAGTACTTC.

V gene TRBV5-8 combines with J gene TRBJ2-6; D call uncertain. Germline CDR1 is SGHTS and CDR2 is YDEGEE. The germline V and J ends were trimmed by 0 bases and 1 base, with 5 bases remaining between them. The CDR3 is 15 residues long. The CDR3, as DNA: TGTGCCAGCAGCTTGGGCTTTTCTGGGGCCAACGTCCTGACTTTC. Encoded protein: CASSLGFSGANVLTF.

The rearrangement joins TRBV18 to TRBJ2-6, with D perhaps matching TRBD1 (6 bases). Deletions cut 3 bases from V and 0 bases from J, with 12 bases between. The CDR3 loop spans 17 amino acids. Looked up from germline, CDR1 is KGHSH and CDR2 is LQKENI. The CDR3 DNA sequence: TGTGCCAGCTCACCCACTACACAGGGCTCTGGGGCCAACGTCCTGACTTTC. Protein: CASSPTTQGSGANVLTF. Together with reference TRBV18 and TRBJ2-6, the CDR3 gives the full variable domain: NAGVMQNPRHLVRRRGQEARLRCSPMKGHSHVYWYRQLPEEGLKFMVYLQKENIIDESGMPKERFSAEFPKEGPSILRIQQVVRGDSAAYFCASSPTTQGSGANVLTFGAGSRLTVL.

The rearrangement uses TRBV27 and TRBJ1-6; 7 bases are a match to TRBD1. This CDR3 is built from 14 residues. V gave up 6 bases and J gave up 11 bases; unmatched junction bases: 10. CDR1 and CDR2 (germline): MNHEY, SMNVEV (reference sequence). The CDR3 reads CASSLGTAGTPLHF. For the CDR3, the DNA is TGTGCCAGCAGCTTAGGGACAGCGGGGACACCCCTCCACTTT.

The chain joins TRBV4-2 to TRBJ2-1; 11 bases match TRBD2. The V gene's germline CDR1 is LGHNA and CDR2 YNFKEQ. The J segment lost 10 bases and the V segment lost 6 bases, leaving 11 bases of the junction unmatched. The CDR3 is 15 amino acids. The CDR3 region is CASSPTVAGGREQFF. The CDR3 bases are TGTGCCAGCAGTCCTACTGTAGCGGGGGGGCGGGAGCAGTTCTTC.

The chain couples TRBV28 to TRBJ2-7, with D tentatively TRBD1 or TRBD2 (5 bases each). This CDR3 is 14 amino acids long. The ends were cut back, 7 bases at V and 10 bases at J, with 23 bases in the middle. Germline assignment: CDR1 MDHEN and CDR2 SYDVKM. This CDR3 is CASIANLGTPEQYF. For the CDR3, the DNA is TGTGCCAGCATTGCCAATCTCGGGACCCCGGAACAGTACTTC.

The chain has TRBV11-2 and TRBJ2-3; D gene unclear. The V end was cut by 3 bases, the J end by 3 bases, with 4 bases between. Germline-derived CDR1 and CDR2 are SGHAT and FQNNGV. There are 12 residues in the CDR3. CDR3 DNA sequence: TGTGCCAGCAGCTTCCGGACAGATACGCAGTATTTT. Residues: CASSFRTDTQYF.

The table lists this clone with a few counts. CDR3: CASSPWTSGGAWEQYF. The CDR3 nucleotides read TGTGCCAGCAGCCCCTGGACTAGCGGGGGGGCCTGGGAGCAGTACTTC. The V and J genes are TRBV7-2 and TRBJ2-7, with 15 positions matching TRBD2. CDR3 length: 16 amino acids. The germline CDR1 and CDR2 sequences are SGHTA and FQGNSA. Losses at the gene ends were 5 bases for V and 7 bases for J; bases not matched to a gene: 9.

The CDR3: CAISESWDGPSYEQYF. CDR3 bases: TGTGCCATCAGTGAGAGTTGGGACGGACCCTCCTACGAGCAGTACTTC. The chain couples TRBV10-3 to TRBJ2-7; either TRBD1 or TRBD2 may supply D (5 bases each). The germline V gene has CDR1 ENHRY and CDR2 SYGVKD. The CDR3 contains 16 residues. The germline V and J ends were trimmed by 2 bases and 0 bases, with 14 bases remaining between them.

The gene calls are TRBV7-2 and TRBJ1-2, with D tentatively TRBD1 (5 bases). Trimming removed 1 base from V and 4 bases from J, with 10 bases in between. This CDR3 has 14 amino acids. CDR1 is SGHTA, CDR2 FQGNSA, per germline. CDR3 nucleotide sequence: TGTGCCAGCAGCTTAGGACAGCTCCTCTATGGCTACACCTTC. Translation: CASSLGQLLYGYTF.

The rearrangement uses TRBV5-4 and TRBJ1-3, with a possible D match to TRBD1 (6 bases). Germline loops: CDR1 SGHNT, CDR2 YYREEE (reference sequence). The CDR3 has 13 amino acids. The CDR3 protein is CAGGGSSGNTIYF. In nucleotides, the CDR3 is TGTGCAGGAGGGGGGAGCTCTGGAAACACCATATATTTT. The variable domain in full, completed from reference TRBV5-4 and TRBJ1-3, reads ETGVTQSPTHLIKTRGQQVTLRCSSQSGHNTVSWYQQALGQGPQFIFQYYREEENGRGNFPPRFSGLQFPNYSSELNVNALELDDSALYLCAGGGSSGNTIYFGEGSWLTVV.

This clone was observed a handful of times. The chain recombines TRBV4-3 with TRBJ1-5; maybe TRBD1 (6 bases). This CDR3 is built from 17 residues. Germline CDR1 is LGHNA and CDR2 is YSLEER. Trimming stripped 4 bases from V and 5 bases from J, with 21 bases between. The CDR3 nucleotides are TGCGCCAGCAGCCTTCTCTCTTACAGGGACGGGGATCAGCCCCAGCATTTT. Translating gives CASSLLSYRDGDQPQHF.

The chain joins TRBV27 to TRBJ2-3; tentatively, D is TRBD2 (6 bases). Trimming took 1 base from V and 3 from J, leaving 11 bases between them. Germline V gene sequence: CDR1 MNHEY, CDR2 SMNVEV (reference sequence). The CDR3 sequence is 15 residues long. The CDR3 reads CASSLLWGVTDTQYF. Here the CDR3 DNA reads TGTGCCAGCAGTTTATTATGGGGGGTTACAGATACGCAGTATTTT.

This clone was counted a few times. The rearrangement joins TRBV9 to TRBJ2-7; the D gene is possibly TRBD2 (6 bases). The CDR3 extends over 14 amino acids. The V and J ends lost 7 bases and 5 bases respectively, with 19 bases between them. CDR1 is SGDLS, CDR2 YYNGEE, per germline. For the CDR3, the DNA is TGTGCCAGCGGGAGGACATACATTTCTAACGAGCAGTACTTC. Translating gives CASGRTYISNEQYF.

The V and J genes are TRBV29-1 and TRBJ2-7; D is unclear. CDR1 and CDR2 (germline): SQVTM, ANQGSEA. Trimming took off 4 bases at V and 5 bases at J, with 6 bases between the two ends. CDR3 length equals 10 residues. The CDR3 DNA sequence: TGCAGCGTTGTCACCCACGAGCAGTACTTC. Protein sequence: CSVVTHEQYF.

The chain recombines TRBV30 with TRBJ1-2, with D possibly matching TRBD1 (5 bases). CDR1 is GTSNPN, CDR2 SVGIG, per germline (reference sequence). CDR3 length: 12 amino acids. Deletions cut 0 bases from V and 8 bases from J, with 10 bases between. CDR3 sequence: CAWSVGARGYTF. CDR3 in DNA: TGTGCCTGGAGTGTTGGGGCCCGGGGCTACACCTTC.

J is TRBJ2-3 and V is TRBV30; D call uncertain. Trimming took 2 bases from V and 7 from J, leaving 10 bases between them. Germline V gene data show CDR1 as GTSNPN and CDR2 as SVGIG (reference sequence). The CDR3 is 12 amino acids. The CDR3 reads CAWSPHANTQYF. The CDR3 DNA follows: TGTGCCTGGAGTCCACATGCTAATACGCAGTATTTT.

The rearrangement links TRBV7-2 to TRBJ1-1; D is uncertain. The CDR3 runs to 14 residues. Germline loops: CDR1 SGHTA, CDR2 FQGNSA. Trimming removed 1 base from V and 1 base from J, with 7 bases in between. The CDR3 region is CASSLGPPNTEAFF. CDR3 nucleotides: TGTGCCAGCAGCTTAGGACCGCCGAACACTGAAGCTTTCTTT.

The chain is built from TRBV6-4 and TRBJ2-1, with D possibly being TRBD2 (6 bases). Germline V gene data show CDR1 as MRHNA and CDR2 as SNTAGT. Trimming left V 2 bases short and J 13 bases short, with 15 bases between. This CDR3 has 13 amino acids. For the CDR3, the DNA is TGTGCCAGCAGTGACGGGGGGAAGGAGGGTCAGTTCTTC. The encoded protein is CASSDGGKEGQFF.

The genes are TRBV4-3 and TRBJ1-1; D unclear. Trimming took off 0 bases at V and 1 base at J, with 6 bases between the two ends. This CDR3 has 14 residues. Germline CDR1 and CDR2: LGHNA and YSLEER. The CDR3: CASSQDPGNTEAFF. In nucleotides, the CDR3 is TGCGCCAGCAGCCAAGATCCGGGGAACACTGAAGCTTTCTTT.